This T cell receptor beta chain was retrieved from a study of blood T cell repertoires in COVID-19. Across the study: COVID-19 samples collected from the United States, Italy and Spain covered acute and convalescent phases. PBMCs, B-cell-depleted T cells, or T cells were the source of the cDNA or gDNA that made up the material.

In the authors' workflow: Estimated nucleated cell counts came from reference gene primer amplification. Clones were read by immunoSEQ multiplex PCR, and TCRdb kept only the in-frame ones, dropping some. V, J and clone size derive from that table, while D and trimming were established from the DNA sequence. The data hold some 50,000 clones, with about 88% observed a single time. CDR1 and CDR2 from the germline V gene are KGHSH and LQKENI. Trimming removed 3 bases at V and 4 bases at J, with 12 bases between. The CDR3 has 14 amino acids. The sample comprised peripheral blood. V gene TRBV18 combines with J gene TRBJ1-1; the D is unclear. This receptor was identified in a man aged 50 or older with active COVID-19. The CDR3 DNA is TGTGCCAGCTCACCGGGCGAGGGAGGCACTGAAGCTTTCTTT. This codes for CASSPGEGGTEAFF.